This T cell receptor (beta chain) was documented in a study of blood T cell repertoires in COVID-19. Study-wide background: PBMCs, B-cell-depleted T cells, or T cells were the source of the cDNA or gDNA that made up the material.

Trimming pared 0 bases from V and 8 bases from J, leaving 19 bases between. Per the germline V gene, CDR1 is SGHDN and CDR2 is FVKESK. This CDR3 contains 16 residues. Profiled with immunoSEQ multiplex PCR; TCRdb holds only in-frame clones, not every one. The data show some 390,000 clones, 70% to 90% seen once. The Seattle patients joined while their infection was active and were tracked longitudinally afterward. J is TRBJ1-2 and V is TRBV14; a weak D match, TRBD1 (5 bases). The TCR sequence derives from a woman aged 55 to 70 with COVID-19, enrolled during active disease. Source material: peripheral blood. CDR3 in amino acids: CASSQELGGRAEGYTF. CDR3 nucleotides: TGTGCCAGCAGCCAAGAGCTCGGGGGACGTGCGGAAGGCTACACCTTC.